This paragraph reports one TCR beta chain. Its antigen is still unknown. The germline gene is not matched at one end of the junction; a read error may be the cause. TCRB libraries came from RNA via three nested multiplex PCR rounds. No unique molecular identifiers were described for these TCRB libraries. TCRdb reprocessed the multiplex PCR reads with MiXCR, giving one entry per CDR3 protein. The table includes about 15,000 distinct CDR3 sequences, approximately 71% detected once. These data originate in a study of tumor-infiltrating lymphocytes in glioblastoma multiforme. CDR3 length equals 16 residues. Germline V gene lookup returns CDR1 SGHAT and CDR2 FQNNGV. Whole-study findings and limits: Detected clone frequencies may not reflect cell counts, being RNA-based. Functional subtype sorting of these T cells was not performed.

The TCR originated in a male donor with glioblastoma. The V call is TRBV11-2, the J call TRBJ2-1, with 8 nucleotides matching TRBD2. Input material: brain tumor tissue. The CDR3: CASSLAGGSSYNEQFF. The CDR3 DNA reads TGTGCCAGCAGCCTAGCGGGTGGGTCCTCCTACAATGAGCAGTTCTTT.